This T cell receptor beta chain came from a study of control samples from healthy donors and cancer patients. Per germline, CDR1 KGHSH and CDR2 LQKENI. Trimming removed 5 bases at V and 8 bases at J, with 10 bases between. The CDR3 is made up of 13 amino acids. Measured with immunoSEQ multiplex PCR; TCRdb has only the in-frame clones, and not every one. The data contain some 80,000 clones, roughly 91% of them singletons. The specimen was blood. The V gene is TRBV18, the J gene TRBJ1-6; D unclear. This clonotype originated in a man between 45 and 60 years old in good health. CDR3 protein: CASSTWLDSPLHF. CDR3 nucleotides: TGTGCCAGCTCAACTTGGTTGGATTCACCCCTCCACTTT.